These 19 T cell receptor beta chains were sequenced from one sample in a study of OX40 agonist ivuxolimab in advanced cancers. Sequenced by immunoSEQ multiplex PCR; TCRdb stores in-frame clones only, minus some. Here the sample spans 53,000 or so clones, just under 80% being singletons. This specimen consisted of CD4+ or CD8+ T cells sorted from blood, obtained in a trial of the OX40 agonist ivuxolimab. These receptors all stem from an adult with an advanced solid tumor such as melanoma, head and neck, liver or kidney cancer.

CDR3 region: CASSFLQGGGTEAFF. The DNA for the CDR3 is TGTGCCAGCAGTTTCTTACAGGGGGGGGGCACTGAAGCTTTCTTT. The V and J genes are TRBV28 and TRBJ1-1; 8 nucleotides match TRBD1. CDR1 MDHEN and CDR2 SYDVKM come from the germline V gene. The CDR3 extends over 15 amino acids. Trimming cost V 3 bases and J 4 bases; bases outside gene matches: 7.

This clone was counted a few times. The J gene is TRBJ2-2, the V gene TRBV30; D not resolved. CDR1 and CDR2 from the germline V gene are GTSNPN and SVGIG (reference sequence). V lost 1 base to trimming and J lost 10 bases, with 10 bases between them. CDR3 length equals 12 residues. The CDR3 nucleotides read TGTGCCTGGAGTGAATCAAGGACGGAGCTGTTTTTT. Residues: CAWSESRTELFF. The full variable domain, rest sourced from reference TRBV30 and TRBJ2-2, is SQTIHQWPATLVQPVGSPLSLECTVEGTSNPNLYWYRQAAGRGLQLLFYSVGIGQISSEVPQNLSASRPQDRQFILSSKKLLLSDSGFYLCAWSESRTELFFGEGSRLTVL.

This sequence joins TRBV6-5 and TRBJ1-1; D gene uncertain. V dropped 3 bases and J dropped 4 bases, with 9 bases sitting between them. The CDR3 sequence is 13 residues long. CDR1 and CDR2 from the germline V gene are MNHEY and SVGAGI. The CDR3 sequence is CASSYTVSTEAFF. CDR3 DNA: TGTGCCAGCAGTTATACAGTCAGCACTGAAGCTTTCTTT.

The CDR3 region is CSARGGNTIYF. Written as DNA, the CDR3 is TGCAGTGCTAGAGGCGGGAACACCATATATTTT. The chain combines TRBV20-1 with TRBJ1-3; D unclear. This CDR3 is 11 amino acids long. CDR1 is DFQATT, CDR2 SNEGSKA, per germline (reference sequence). Trimming removed 1 base from V and 7 bases from J, with 5 bases in between.

V is TRBV18 and J is TRBJ1-1, with D possibly matching TRBD1 (5 bases). Germline loops: CDR1 KGHSH, CDR2 LQKENI. Trimming removed 6 bases at V and 3 bases at J, with 14 bases between. The length of the CDR3 is 14 residues. The CDR3 is CASSPGFGDTEAFF. The DNA for the CDR3 is TGTGCCAGCTCCCCAGGGTTCGGGGACACTGAAGCTTTCTTT.

J is TRBJ1-3 and V is TRBV5-5, with 7 bases lining up with TRBD1. The CDR3 sequence is 16 residues long. The V segment lost 0 bases and the J segment 2 bases; nucleotides outside the gene matches: 5. Germline V gene sequence: CDR1 SGHKS, CDR2 YYEKEE (reference sequence). The CDR3 DNA reads TGTGCCAGCAGCTTGGCTGTAGGGACAGCTGGAAACACCATATATTTT. Its translation: CASSLAVGTAGNTIYF.

The rearrangement uses TRBV4-1 and TRBJ1-5; D remains ambiguous. V lost 3 bases, J lost 7 bases, and 10 bases lay in between. The germline CDR1 and CDR2 sequences are MGHRA and YSYEKL. This CDR3 region has 13 residues. The CDR3 loop reads CASSHLIRQPQHF. The CDR3 nucleotides are TGCGCCAGCAGCCACCTGATTAGACAGCCCCAGCATTTT.

The chain joins TRBV14 to TRBJ2-3; possible D gene TRBD2, 6 bases. The CDR3 loop spans 15 amino acids. Germline CDR1 and CDR2: SGHDN and FVKESK. The V end lost 0 bases, the J end lost 4 bases, and 11 bases lay between the germline ends. The CDR3, as DNA: TGTGCCAGCAGCCAAGACGGTAGGAGGGCAGATACGCAGTATTTT. Translating it yields CASSQDGRRADTQYF.

V is TRBV19 and J is TRBJ2-1; D possibly matches TRBD1 or TRBD2 (5 bases each). Trimming shortened V by 5 bases and J by 4 bases, and 15 bases separated the two germline ends. CDR3 length: 15 amino acids. CDR1 and CDR2 from the germline V gene are LNHDA and SQIVND (reference sequence). The CDR3 sequence is CASSGPGTTYNEQFF. CDR3 bases: TGTGCCAGTAGTGGCCCGGGGACGACTTACAATGAGCAGTTCTTC.

This clone was seen just once. The rearrangement links TRBV19 to TRBJ2-2; 8 bases line up with TRBD1. The V segment lost 2 bases and the J segment 4 bases; nucleotides outside the gene matches: 12. This CDR3 has 18 residues. The germline V gene has CDR1 LNHDA and CDR2 SQIVND (reference sequence). The CDR3 DNA reads as TGTGCCAGTAGTATACTACTCAGGGGGCGCATCGCCACCGGGGAGCTGTTTTTT. Protein: CASSILLRGRIATGELFF.

V and J are TRBV30 and TRBJ2-7; D gene ambiguous. CDR3 size: 13 residues. The V end was cut by 3 bases, the J end by 7 bases, with 16 bases between. The germline V gene encodes CDR1 GTSNPN and CDR2 SVGIG (reference sequence). CDR3 residues: CAWSRKVEEEQYF. As DNA, the CDR3 is TGTGCCTGGAGCAGGAAGGTAGAGGAAGAGCAGTACTTC.

The chain couples TRBV19 to TRBJ2-2; D not certain. The CDR3 runs 12 residues. The V end lost 3 bases, the J end lost 5 bases, and 4 bases lay between the germline ends. From germline, CDR1 is LNHDA and CDR2 SQIVND (reference sequence). CDR3 region: CASSIRTGELFF. The DNA of the CDR3 is TGTGCCAGTAGTATCCGAACCGGGGAGCTGTTTTTT.

This chain links TRBV7-9 with TRBJ2-1; D is ambiguous. Per germline, CDR1 SEHNR and CDR2 FQNEAQ (reference sequence). V was shortened by 2 bases and J by 4 bases, with 6 bases between the two germline ends. CDR3 size: 13 residues. The DNA for the CDR3 is TGTGCCAGCAGCTTACCACTATACAATGAGCAGTTCTTC. This encodes CASSLPLYNEQFF. The full variable domain, its missing parts supplied by reference TRBV7-9 and TRBJ2-1, is DTGVSQNPRHKITKRGQNVTFRCDPISEHNRLYWYRQTLGQGPEFLTYFQNEAQLEKSRLLSDRFSAERPKGSFSTLEIQRTEQGDSAMYLCASSLPLYNEQFFGPGTRLTVL.

This clone has more than one count but fewer than ten. The rearrangement links TRBV7-9 to TRBJ2-5; tentative D call: TRBD1 (5 bases). Germline V gene lookup returns CDR1 SEHNR and CDR2 FQNEAQ (reference sequence). The CDR3 covers 15 residues. The V gene lost 3 bases and the J gene lost 4 bases, with 15 bases spanning the gap. The CDR3 region has the DNA TGTGCCAGCAGCTTGGTAGGGGTTCTAGGAGAGACCCAGTACTTC. Protein product: CASSLVGVLGETQYF.

The V gene is TRBV7-2, the J gene TRBJ2-5, with 7 positions matching TRBD1. There are 14 residues in the CDR3. J lost 1 base, V lost 5 bases, and 4 bases had no gene match. The germline gives CDR1 SGHTA, CDR2 FQGNSA. DNA for the CDR3: TGTGCCAGCAGCCGGGACAGATCCCAAGAGACCCAGTACTTC. This codes for CASSRDRSQETQYF.

J is TRBJ2-5 and V is TRBV6-6; D call uncertain. The CDR3 is 13 amino acids. The germline V gene encodes CDR1 MNHNY and CDR2 SVGAGI (reference sequence). Trimming cost V 6 bases and J 0 bases, with 8 bases left between them. CDR3 sequence (DNA): TGTGCCAGCAGCCCTACCCACCAAGAGACCCAGTACTTC. This gives the protein CASSPTHQETQYF.

V usage is TRBV13 and J usage is TRBJ1-5; D is unresolved. The CDR3 sequence is 14 residues long. Trimming cost V 6 bases and J 4 bases, with 13 bases left between them. Germline CDR1 and CDR2: PRHDT and FYEKMQ (reference sequence). CDR3 amino acids: CASSARHGNQPQHF. The DNA for the CDR3 is TGTGCCAGCAGTGCCCGACACGGGAATCAGCCCCAGCATTTT.

In its sample, this clone was seen a few times. The chain couples TRBV6-5 to TRBJ2-1; TRBD2 is a possible D gene (6 bases). CDR1 is MNHEY and CDR2 is SVGAGI in the germline V gene. The CDR3 loop spans 14 amino acids. Trimming left V 6 bases short and J 9 bases short, with 18 bases between. The CDR3 loop reads CASRPTRERVEQFF. The CDR3 DNA is TGTGCCAGCAGACCGACTAGGGAGCGGGTTGAGCAGTTCTTC.

The V call is TRBV6-4, the J call TRBJ1-1; weak D call: TRBD1 (5 bases). The CDR3 length is 15 residues. The ends were cut back, 0 bases at V and 1 base at J, with 9 bases in the middle. Germline-derived CDR1 and CDR2 are MRHNA and SNTAGT. CDR3 DNA: TGTGCCAGCAGTGACTCTTTCGGGGGGAACACTGAAGCTTTCTTT. Translated, it gives CASSDSFGGNTEAFF.